This T cell receptor (beta chain) was recovered during a study of T cell repertoires and Cas9 in healthy adults (dated by TCRdb to 2016 to 2018). Turning to the overall study: Multi-effector potency, cytotoxicity and lineage determination within the CD4 and CD8 compartments were characterized for SpCas9-reactive T cells. Preexisting T cell immunity against the Streptococcus pyogenes Cas9 nuclease (SpCas9) used in CRISPR gene editing was examined in the study. Broader findings and caveats from the paper: In vitro, the proliferation and function of SpCas9-reactive effector T cells were reported to be mitigated by SpCas9-reactive regulatory T cells. The SpCas9-reactive T cell response appeared to contain a high frequency of SpCas9-reactive regulatory T cells.

Of note for this clone: There are no base qualities to consult, and no much larger clone falls within one base.

Healthy humans served as the donors. The library relied on the immunoSEQ multiplex PCR assay. TCRdb retrieved this table from immuneACCESS and kept in-frame rearrangements only. Not all clones are present; in checked studies, unresolved V genes account for under half, and no reason is known for the remainder. Here the sample has 150 or so clones; 86% occur a single time. The ten biggest clones cover about 22% of the sample. The germline V gene (reference sequence) yields SGHKS for CDR1 and YYEKEE for CDR2. Measured from the cysteine to the phenylalanine, the CDR3 is 15 residues long. Only the CDR3 region is kept as DNA, spanning 45 bases read in frame from base 1. The germline V end is reduced by 4 bases and the J end by 4 bases; junction bases left unmatched: 2.

The receptor was isolated from a human donor in good health. Rearrangement joined TRBV5-5 to TRBJ2-2, and 12 junction bases match TRBD2. The specimen sequenced was SpCas9-reactive Tregs (CD4+, CD25+, CD127-, CD137+, CD154-) from PBMCs; culture status not recorded. The meaning of the sample's cell subset or site label: SpCas9-reactive regulatory T cells. The nucleotide sequence reads TGTGCCAGCAGCCGGACTAGCGGGGCCACCGGGGAGCTGTTTTTT. This encodes CASSRTSGATGELFF.